This T cell receptor (beta chain) was recorded in a study of T cell repertoires in cytomegalovirus infection. The CDR3 length is 21 residues. Germline V gives CDR1 SGHAT, CDR2 FQNNGV. The trim removed 4 bases at V and 2 bases at J, leaving 19 bases unmatched. MiXCR was run by TCRdb on the reads, yielding one entry per CDR3 protein. The sample holds 290,000 or so distinct CDR3 sequences, about 25% seen once. The TCR was taken from a human donor in good health (CMV status not recorded). Some clones in this sample may be carry-over from other donors' samples. The chain employs TRBV11-2 and TRBJ2-7, with TRBD2 matching 14 bases. Material: PBMCs. This CDR3 is CASSSLVSARTSGRWAYEQYF. The CDR3, as DNA: TGTGCCAGCAGCTCCCTCGTTTCCGCACGGACTAGCGGGAGGTGGGCCTACGAGCAGTACTTC.